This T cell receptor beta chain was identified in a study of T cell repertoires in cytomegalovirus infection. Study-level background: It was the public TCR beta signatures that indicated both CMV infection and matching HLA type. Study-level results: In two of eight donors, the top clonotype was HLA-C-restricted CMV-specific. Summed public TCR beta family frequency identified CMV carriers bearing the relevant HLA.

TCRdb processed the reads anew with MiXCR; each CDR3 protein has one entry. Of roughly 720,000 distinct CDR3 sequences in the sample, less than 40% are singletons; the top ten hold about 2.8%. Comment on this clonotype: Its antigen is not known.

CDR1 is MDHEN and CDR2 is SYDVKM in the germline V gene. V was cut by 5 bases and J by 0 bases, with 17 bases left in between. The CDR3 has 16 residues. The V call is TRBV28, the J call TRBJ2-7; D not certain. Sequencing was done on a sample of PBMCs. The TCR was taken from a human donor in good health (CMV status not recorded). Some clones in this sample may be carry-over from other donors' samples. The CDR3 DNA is TGTGCCAGCAGTCCCCCCCCGACCGGTAGCTCCTACGAGCAGTACTTC. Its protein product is CASSPPPTGSSYEQYF.